Below are 7 T cell receptor beta chains sequenced from a single sample in a study of T cells after posttransplantation cyclophosphamide listed by TCRdb under 2016. Receptor libraries were prepared by the immunoSEQ multiplex PCR assay. TCRdb took this table from immuneACCESS and kept in-frame rearrangements with V and J called. Such tables lack part of the clones; where checked against another copy, unresolved V genes explain under half of the gap, and the rest is unexplained. This sample lists around 18,000 clones; around 73% were detected once. Under 35% of the sample goes to the ten largest clones. The treatment or condition label, read with the paper, signifies: high-dose cyclophosphamide on days +3 and +4 as single-agent GVHD prophylaxis. PTCy patients received busulfan and fludarabine conditioning, a related or unrelated marrow graft, and cyclophosphamide on days +3 and +4. The source material was CD8+ T cells sorted from PBMCs, sampled about 1,900 days after a stem cell transplant with posttransplant cyclophosphamide. Source of these receptors: a female patient in her thirties or forties who received an allogeneic stem cell transplant from a related donor, was CMV-positive, and had no GVHD. After a transplant, the donor of the graft may account for some T cells.

V is TRBV6-5 and J is TRBJ1-1; D not resolved. V shed 1 base and J shed 5 bases, with 14 bases lying between them. This CDR3 spans 15 amino acids. CDR1 is MNHEY and CDR2 is SVGAGI in the germline V gene. This CDR3 reads CASSYWRGLETEAFF. DNA of the CDR3: TGTGCCAGCAGTTACTGGAGAGGTTTGGAGACTGAAGCTTTCTTT.

The rearrangement uses TRBV9 and TRBJ1-2, with 7 bases identical to TRBD1. Trimming cost V 4 bases and J 6 bases; bases outside gene matches: 18. Looked up from germline, CDR1 is SGDLS and CDR2 is YYNGEE. The CDR3 extends over 17 amino acids. The CDR3 here is CASSLRFPYRGGDGYTF. CDR3 DNA sequence: TGTGCCAGCAGCCTTCGTTTCCCTTACAGGGGCGGAGATGGCTACACCTTC. The full variable domain, its missing parts supplied by reference TRBV9 and TRBJ1-2, is DSGVTQTPKHLITATGQRVTLRCSPRSGDLSVYWYQQSLDQGLQFLIQYYNGEERAKGNILERFSAQQFPDLHSELNLSSLELGDSALYFCASSLRFPYRGGDGYTFGSGTRLTVV.

The chain joins TRBV27 to TRBJ2-7, with D perhaps TRBD1 (5 bases). Germline values: CDR1 MNHEY, CDR2 SMNVEV (reference sequence). Trimming pared 2 bases from V and 4 bases from J, leaving 6 bases between. The CDR3 has 12 residues. CDR3 residues: CASSLQGYEQYF. The CDR3 DNA reads as TGTGCCAGCAGTTTACAGGGATACGAGCAGTACTTC.

Points on this clone: A read error is possible here, since a much larger clone lies one base away. This specimen includes other DNA sequences encoding the same CDR3. The genes are TRBV27 and TRBJ2-1; 7 bases line up with TRBD1. Germline V CDR1 and CDR2: MNHEY, SMNVEV (reference sequence). The ends lost 4 bases at V and 5 bases at J; junction bases unmatched: 2. There are 13 residues in the CDR3. The CDR3 protein is CASSYQGDNEQFF. In DNA, the CDR3 is TGTGCCAGCAGTTATCAGGGGGACAATGAGCAGTTCTTC.

This chain joins TRBV27 and TRBJ1-2; D might be TRBD1 (6 bases). The CDR3 runs 16 residues. CDR1 MNHEY and CDR2 SMNVEV come from the germline V gene (reference sequence). Trimming cost V 4 bases and J 0 bases, with 15 bases left between them. The CDR3 region is CASSSITDRANYGYTF. CDR3 nucleotide sequence: TGTGCCAGCAGTTCTATAACGGACAGAGCTAACTATGGCTACACCTTC.

This sequence joins TRBV19 and TRBJ2-7; TRBD1 might be the D (6 bases). The CDR3 runs to 16 residues. Trimming stripped 3 bases from V and 5 bases from J, with 20 bases between. The germline gives CDR1 LNHDA, CDR2 SQIVND (reference sequence). The CDR3 DNA follows: TGTGCCAGTAGTATCTTCGGACAGTCGGTAATCCACGAGCAGTACTTC. It codes for CASSIFGQSVIHEQYF.

The V call is TRBV29-1, the J call TRBJ2-7, with 9 bases that match TRBD1. The ends lost 6 bases at V and 6 bases at J; junction bases unmatched: 12. Per germline, CDR1 SQVTM and CDR2 ANQGSEA. The CDR3 has 14 amino acids. CDR3 coding DNA: TGCAGCGTGAATAACCTCTCGGACAGGGGCGAGCAGTACTTC. This gives the protein CSVNNLSDRGEQYF.